This TCR beta chain was identified during a study of CD8+CD57+ T cells in acquired aplastic anemia. This clonotype has only a few counts. Selection for sequencing was limited to patients who had shown CD8+CD57+ cell expansion by flow cytometry. CDR3 and TCR beta VDJ profiling relied on genomic DNA as the template. TCRdb called the reads again in MiXCR, with one record for every CDR3 protein. The sample yields 250,000 to 350,000 distinct CDR3 sequences, roughly 53% seen once. The TCR originated in a human donor with aplastic anemia. Sequencing was performed on sorted CD4+, CD8+, or CD8+CD57+ T cells (not recorded which) from PBMCs.

The CDR3 spells CASSPLATNTGELFF. For the CDR3, the DNA is TGTGCCAGCTCACCACTAGCGACGAACACCGGGGAGCTGTTTTTT. The chain recombines TRBV18 with TRBJ2-2, with TRBD2 as a possible D gene (5 bases). This CDR3 spans 15 amino acids. The V end lost 1 base, the J end lost 0 bases, and 6 bases lay between the germline ends. Germline V CDR1 and CDR2: KGHSH, LQKENI.